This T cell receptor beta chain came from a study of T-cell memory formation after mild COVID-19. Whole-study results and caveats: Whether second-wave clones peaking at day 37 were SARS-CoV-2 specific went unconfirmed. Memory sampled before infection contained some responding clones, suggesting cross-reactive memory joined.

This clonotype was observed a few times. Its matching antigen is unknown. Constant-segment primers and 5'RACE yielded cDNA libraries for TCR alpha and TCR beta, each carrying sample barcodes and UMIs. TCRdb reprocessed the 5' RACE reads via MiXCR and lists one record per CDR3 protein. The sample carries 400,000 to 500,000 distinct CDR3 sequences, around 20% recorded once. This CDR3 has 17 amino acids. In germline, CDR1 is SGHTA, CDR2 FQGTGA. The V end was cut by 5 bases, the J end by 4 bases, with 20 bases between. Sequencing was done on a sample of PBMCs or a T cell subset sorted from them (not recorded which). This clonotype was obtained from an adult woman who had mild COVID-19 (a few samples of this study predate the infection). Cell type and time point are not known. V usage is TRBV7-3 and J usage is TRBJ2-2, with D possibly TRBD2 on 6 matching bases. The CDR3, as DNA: TGTGCCAGCAGCCCTCCCCTGACTAGTACCACCACCGGGGAGCTGTTTTTT. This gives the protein CASSPPLTSTTTGELFF.